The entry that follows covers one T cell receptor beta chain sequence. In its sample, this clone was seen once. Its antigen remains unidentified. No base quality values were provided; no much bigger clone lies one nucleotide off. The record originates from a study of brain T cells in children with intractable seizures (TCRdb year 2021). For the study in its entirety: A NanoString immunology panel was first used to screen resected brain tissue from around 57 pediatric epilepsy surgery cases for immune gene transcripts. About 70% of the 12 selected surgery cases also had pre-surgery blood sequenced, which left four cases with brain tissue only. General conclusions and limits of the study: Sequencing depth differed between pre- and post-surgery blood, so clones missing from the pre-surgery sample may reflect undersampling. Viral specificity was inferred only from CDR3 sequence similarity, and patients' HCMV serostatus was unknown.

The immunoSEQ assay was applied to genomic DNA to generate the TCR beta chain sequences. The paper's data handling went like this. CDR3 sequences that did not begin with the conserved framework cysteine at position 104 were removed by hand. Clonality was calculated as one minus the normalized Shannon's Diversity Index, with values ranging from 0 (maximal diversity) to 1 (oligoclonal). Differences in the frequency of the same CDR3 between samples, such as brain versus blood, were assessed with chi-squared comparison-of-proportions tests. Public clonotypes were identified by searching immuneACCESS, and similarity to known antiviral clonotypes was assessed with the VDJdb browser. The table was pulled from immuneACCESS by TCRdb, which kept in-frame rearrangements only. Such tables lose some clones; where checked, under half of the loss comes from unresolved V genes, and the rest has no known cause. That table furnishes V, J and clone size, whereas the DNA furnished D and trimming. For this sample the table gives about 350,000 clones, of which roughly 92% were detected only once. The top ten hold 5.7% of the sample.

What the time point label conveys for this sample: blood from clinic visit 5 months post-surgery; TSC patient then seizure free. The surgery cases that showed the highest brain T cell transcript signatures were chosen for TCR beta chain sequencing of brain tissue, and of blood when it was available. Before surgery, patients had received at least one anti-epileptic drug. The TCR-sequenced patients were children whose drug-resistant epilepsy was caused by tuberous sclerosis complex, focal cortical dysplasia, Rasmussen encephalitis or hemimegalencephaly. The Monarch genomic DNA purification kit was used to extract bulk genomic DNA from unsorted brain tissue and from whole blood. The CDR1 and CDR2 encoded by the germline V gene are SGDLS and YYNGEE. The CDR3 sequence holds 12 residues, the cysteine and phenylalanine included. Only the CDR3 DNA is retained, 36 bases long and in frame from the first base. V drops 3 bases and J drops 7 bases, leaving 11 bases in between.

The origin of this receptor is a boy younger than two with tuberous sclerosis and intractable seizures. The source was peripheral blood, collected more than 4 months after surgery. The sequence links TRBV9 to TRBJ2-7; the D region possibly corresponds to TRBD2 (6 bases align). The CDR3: CASSEGRGEQYF. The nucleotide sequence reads TGTGCCAGCAGCGAGGGGCGGGGTGAGCAGTACTTC.